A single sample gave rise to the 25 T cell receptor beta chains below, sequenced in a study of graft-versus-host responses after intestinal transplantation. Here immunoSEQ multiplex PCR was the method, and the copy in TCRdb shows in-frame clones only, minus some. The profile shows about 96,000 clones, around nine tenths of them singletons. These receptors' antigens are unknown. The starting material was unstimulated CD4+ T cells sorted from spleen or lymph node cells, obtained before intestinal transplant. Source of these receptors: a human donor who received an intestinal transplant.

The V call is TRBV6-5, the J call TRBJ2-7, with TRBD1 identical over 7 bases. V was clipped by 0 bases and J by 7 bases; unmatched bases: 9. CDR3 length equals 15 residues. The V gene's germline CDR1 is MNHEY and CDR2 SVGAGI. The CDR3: CASSYSTWGRGEQYF. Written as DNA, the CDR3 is TGTGCCAGCAGTTACTCGACGTGGGGCAGGGGGGAGCAGTACTTC.

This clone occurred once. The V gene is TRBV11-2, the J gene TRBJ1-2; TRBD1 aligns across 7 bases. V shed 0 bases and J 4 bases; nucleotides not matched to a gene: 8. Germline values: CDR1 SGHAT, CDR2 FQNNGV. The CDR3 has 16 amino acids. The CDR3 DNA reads TGTGCCAGCAGCTTAGAAAGGAAGACAGGGACCTATGGCTACACCTTC. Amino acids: CASSLERKTGTYGYTF.

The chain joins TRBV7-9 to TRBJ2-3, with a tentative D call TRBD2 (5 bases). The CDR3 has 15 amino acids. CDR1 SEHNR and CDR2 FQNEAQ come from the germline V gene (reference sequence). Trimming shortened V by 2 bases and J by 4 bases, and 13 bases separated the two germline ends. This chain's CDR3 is CASSLLRGRADTQYF. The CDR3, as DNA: TGTGCCAGCAGCTTACTACGTGGGAGAGCAGATACGCAGTATTTT.

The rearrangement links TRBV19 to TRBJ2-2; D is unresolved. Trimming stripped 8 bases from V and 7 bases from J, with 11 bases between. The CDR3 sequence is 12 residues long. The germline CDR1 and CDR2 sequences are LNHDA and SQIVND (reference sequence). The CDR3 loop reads CASRKPGGELFF. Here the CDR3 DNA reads TGTGCCAGTCGGAAGCCGGGCGGGGAGCTGTTTTTT.

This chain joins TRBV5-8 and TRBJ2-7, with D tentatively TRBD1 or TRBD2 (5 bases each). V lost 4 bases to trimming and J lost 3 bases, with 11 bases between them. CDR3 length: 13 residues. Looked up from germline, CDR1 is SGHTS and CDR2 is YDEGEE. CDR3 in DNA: TGTGCCAGCAGCGGGGGATACAGCTACGAGCAGTACTTC. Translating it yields CASSGGYSYEQYF.

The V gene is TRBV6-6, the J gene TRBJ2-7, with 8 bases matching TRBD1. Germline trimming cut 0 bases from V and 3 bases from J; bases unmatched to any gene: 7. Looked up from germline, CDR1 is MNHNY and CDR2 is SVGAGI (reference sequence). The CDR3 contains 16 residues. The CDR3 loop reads CASSYSAGGLSYEQYF. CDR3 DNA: TGTGCCAGCAGTTACTCGGCAGGGGGCCTTAGCTACGAGCAGTACTTC.

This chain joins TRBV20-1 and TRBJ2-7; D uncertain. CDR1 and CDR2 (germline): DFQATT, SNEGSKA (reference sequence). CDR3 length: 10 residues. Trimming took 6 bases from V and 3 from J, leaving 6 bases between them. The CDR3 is CSAMDYEQYF. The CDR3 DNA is TGCAGTGCCATGGACTACGAGCAGTACTTC.

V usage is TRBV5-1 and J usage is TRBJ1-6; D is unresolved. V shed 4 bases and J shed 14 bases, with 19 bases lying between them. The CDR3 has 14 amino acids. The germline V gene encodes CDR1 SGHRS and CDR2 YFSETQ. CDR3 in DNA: TGCGCCAGCAGCCGCGGTCAGAGCGACCTTTCCCTCCACTTT. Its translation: CASSRGQSDLSLHF.

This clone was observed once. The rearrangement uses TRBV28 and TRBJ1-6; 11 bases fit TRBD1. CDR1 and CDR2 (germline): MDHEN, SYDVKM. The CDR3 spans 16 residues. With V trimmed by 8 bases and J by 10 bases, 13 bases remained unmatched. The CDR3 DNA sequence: TGTGCCAGCCGAACATCGGACAGGGGGCGCGTCTCACCCCTCCACTTT. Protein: CASRTSDRGRVSPLHF.

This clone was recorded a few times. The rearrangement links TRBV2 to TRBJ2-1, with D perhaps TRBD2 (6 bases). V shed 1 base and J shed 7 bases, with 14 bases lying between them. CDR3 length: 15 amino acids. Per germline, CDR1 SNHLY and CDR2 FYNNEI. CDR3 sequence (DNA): TGTGCCAGCAGTGAAGAGGGACTCCCCCTGAATGAGCAGTTCTTC. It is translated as CASSEEGLPLNEQFF.

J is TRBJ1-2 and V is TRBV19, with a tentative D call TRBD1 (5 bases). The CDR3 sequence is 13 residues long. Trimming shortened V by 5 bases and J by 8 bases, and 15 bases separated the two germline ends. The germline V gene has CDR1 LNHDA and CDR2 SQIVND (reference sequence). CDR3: CASSQKVGLGYTF. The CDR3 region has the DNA TGTGCCAGTAGTCAAAAGGTGGGGCTCGGCTACACCTTC.

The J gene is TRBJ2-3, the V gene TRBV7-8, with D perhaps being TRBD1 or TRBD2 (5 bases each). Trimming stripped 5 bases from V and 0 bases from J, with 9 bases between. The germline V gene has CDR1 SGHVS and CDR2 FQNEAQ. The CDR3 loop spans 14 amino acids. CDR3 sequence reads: CASSPGASTDTQYF. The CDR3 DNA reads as TGTGCCAGCAGCCCCGGGGCTAGCACAGATACGCAGTATTTT.

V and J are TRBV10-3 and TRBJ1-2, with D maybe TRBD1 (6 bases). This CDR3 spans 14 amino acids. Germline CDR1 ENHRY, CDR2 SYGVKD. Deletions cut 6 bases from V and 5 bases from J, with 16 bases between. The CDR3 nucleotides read TGTGCCATCAGAGCGGGGGGCGGGAATTATGGCTACACCTTC. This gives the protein CAIRAGGGNYGYTF.

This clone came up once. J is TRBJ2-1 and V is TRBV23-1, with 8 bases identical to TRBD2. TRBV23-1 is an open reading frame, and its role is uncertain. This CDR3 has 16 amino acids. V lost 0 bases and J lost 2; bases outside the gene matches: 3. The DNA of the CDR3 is TGCGCCAGCAGTCAATCGATCGGGAGGGCCTACAATGAGCAGTTCTTC. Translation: CASSQSIGRAYNEQFF.

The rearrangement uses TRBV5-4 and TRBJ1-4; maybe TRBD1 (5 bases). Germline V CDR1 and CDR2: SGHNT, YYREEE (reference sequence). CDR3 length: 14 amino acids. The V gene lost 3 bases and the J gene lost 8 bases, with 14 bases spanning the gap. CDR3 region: CASSSGTGYEKLFF. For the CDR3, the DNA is TGTGCCAGCAGCTCCGGGACGGGGTACGAAAAACTGTTTTTT.

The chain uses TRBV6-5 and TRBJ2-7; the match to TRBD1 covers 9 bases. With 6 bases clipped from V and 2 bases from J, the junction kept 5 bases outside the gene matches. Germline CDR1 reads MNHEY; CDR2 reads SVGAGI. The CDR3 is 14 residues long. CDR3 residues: CASRTDRGTYEQYF. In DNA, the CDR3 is TGTGCCAGCAGAACGGACAGGGGCACCTACGAGCAGTACTTC.

The CDR3 nucleotides read TGTGCCAGTAGTATGTATTCAGATACGCAGTATTTT. This sequence encodes CASSMYSDTQYF. This chain joins TRBV19 and TRBJ2-3, with D uncertain. Germline CDR1 reads LNHDA; CDR2 reads SQIVND (reference sequence). Trimming pared 3 bases from V and 4 bases from J, leaving 5 bases between. The CDR3 is made up of 12 amino acids.

CDR3 DNA sequence: TGCGCCAGCAGCTTAGGACAGGGGAGGGTCGGCACTGAAGCTTTCTTT. The encoded protein is CASSLGQGRVGTEAFF. V and J are TRBV5-1 and TRBJ1-1; 9 bases match TRBD1. Per the germline V gene, CDR1 is SGHRS and CDR2 is YFSETQ. The CDR3 totals 16 residues. Trimming cost V 2 bases and J 4 bases; bases outside gene matches: 9.

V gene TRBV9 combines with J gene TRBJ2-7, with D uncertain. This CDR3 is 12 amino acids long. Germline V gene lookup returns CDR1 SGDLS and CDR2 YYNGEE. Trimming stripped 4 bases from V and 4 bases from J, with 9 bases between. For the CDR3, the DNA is TGTGCCAGCAGCCCCTCCCGGTACGAGCAGTACTTC. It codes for CASSPSRYEQYF.

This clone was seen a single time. CDR3: CASSPRRGEQFF. The CDR3 DNA reads TGTGCCAGCAGCCCACGGAGGGGTGAGCAGTTCTTC. The V gene is TRBV5-6, the J gene TRBJ2-1, with D possibly TRBD2 on 6 matching bases. V shed 4 bases and J shed 9 bases, with 11 bases lying between them. CDR1 and CDR2 from the germline V gene are SGHDT and YYEEEE. The CDR3 consists of 12 residues.

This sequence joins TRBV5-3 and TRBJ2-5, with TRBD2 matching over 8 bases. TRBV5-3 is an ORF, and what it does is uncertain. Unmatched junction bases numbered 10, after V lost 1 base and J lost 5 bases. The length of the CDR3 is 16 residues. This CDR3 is CARSLIERELRETQYF. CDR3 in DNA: TGTGCCAGAAGCTTGATAGAGCGGGAGCTTAGGGAGACCCAGTACTTC.

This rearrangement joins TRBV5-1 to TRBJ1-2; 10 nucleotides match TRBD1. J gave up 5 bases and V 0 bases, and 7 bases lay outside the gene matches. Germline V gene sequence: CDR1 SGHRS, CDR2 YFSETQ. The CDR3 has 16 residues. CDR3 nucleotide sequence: TGCGCCAGCAGCTTGGGACAGGGGGCTAGGTGGTATGGCTACACCTTC. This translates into CASSLGQGARWYGYTF.

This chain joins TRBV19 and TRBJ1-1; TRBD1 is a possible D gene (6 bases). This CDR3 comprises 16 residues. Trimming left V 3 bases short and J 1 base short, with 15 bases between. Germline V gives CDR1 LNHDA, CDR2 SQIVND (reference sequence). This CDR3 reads CASSMWSGQKNTEAFF. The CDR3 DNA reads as TGTGCCAGTAGTATGTGGTCGGGACAAAAGAACACTGAAGCTTTCTTT.

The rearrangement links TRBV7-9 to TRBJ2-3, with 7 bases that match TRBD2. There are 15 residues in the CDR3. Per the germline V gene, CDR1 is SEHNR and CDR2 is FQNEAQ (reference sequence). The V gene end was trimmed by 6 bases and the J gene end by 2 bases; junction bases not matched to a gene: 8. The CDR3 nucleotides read TGTGCCAGCAGTCGATATAGCGGGTTCACAGATACGCAGTATTTT. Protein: CASSRYSGFTDTQYF. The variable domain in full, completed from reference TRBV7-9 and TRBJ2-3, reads DTGVSQNPRHKITKRGQNVTFRCDPISEHNRLYWYRQTLGQGPEFLTYFQNEAQLEKSRLLSDRFSAERPKGSFSTLEIQRTEQGDSAMYLCASSRYSGFTDTQYFGPGTRLTVL.

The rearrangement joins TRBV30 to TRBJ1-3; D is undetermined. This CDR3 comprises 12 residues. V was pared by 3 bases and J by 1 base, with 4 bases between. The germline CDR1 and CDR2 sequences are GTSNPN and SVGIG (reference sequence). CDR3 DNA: TGTGCCTGGAGCTCATCTGGAAACACCATATATTTT. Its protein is CAWSSSGNTIYF.